This T cell receptor beta chain was sequenced for a study of T cell repertoires in cytomegalovirus infection. Study details: Public TCR beta signature analysis indicated the presence of both CMV infection and matching HLA type.

TCRdb redid the calling of the reads with MiXCR, one entry per CDR3 protein. The sample has more than 350,000 distinct CDR3 sequences; approximately 32% are singletons. The V end was cut by 4 bases, the J end by 7 bases, with 14 bases between. The CDR3 runs 13 residues. Germline V gene lookup returns CDR1 SGHAT and CDR2 FQNNGV. As to this clonotype: Its antigen is not identified. This could be a read error, since a much larger clone is one nucleotide away.

General study findings and limits: Adding up the frequency of public TCR beta families identified people who carried CMV plus the relevant HLA. Dominating the ex vivo response were TCR beta clonotypes that were CMV-specific and HLA-C-restricted.

J is TRBJ2-7 and V is TRBV11-2; D unclear. The sequencing sample was made of PBMCs. This sequence originates from a human donor in good health (CMV status not recorded). Some clones in this sample may be carry-over from other donors' samples. The CDR3 region has the DNA TGTGCCAGCAGCTACGCAAGGGCGCTTGAGCAGTACTTC. As protein: CASSYARALEQYF. Supplemented by reference TRBV11-2 and TRBJ2-7, the full variable domain reads EAGVAQSPRYKIIEKRQSVAFWCNPISGHATLYWYQQILGQGPKLLIQFQNNGVVDDSQLPKDRFSAERLKGVDSTLKIQPAKLEDSAVYLCASSYARALEQYFGPGTRLTVT.